The subject of this entry is one TCR beta chain. Its specificity is unknown. The sample comes from a study of cytomegalovirus exposure and HLA in healthy donors. As for the study in general: Later, an analysis reported that the approximately 120 validation repertoires had used the same platform as the 550 to 750 first-cohort repertoires. Overall study findings and caveats: According to reports, the classifier identified cytomegalovirus status with high specificity and sensitivity.

Among the 110 or so subjects of the validation cohort, separate from the approximately 700-subject first cohort, were the donors. Assay: immunoSEQ multiplex PCR; the TCRdb copy retains only in-frame clones and omits some. Here the sample spans 130,000 to 150,000 clones, roughly four fifths being singletons. Between the trimmed V and J ends, which lost 0 bases and 6 bases, there was a span of 17 bases. The length of the CDR3 is 16 residues. The germline V gene encodes CDR1 SGHNT and CDR2 YYREEE (reference sequence). Sequencing used PBMCs. The sequence was obtained from a woman in her 30s in good health and CMV-seronegative. This sequence joins TRBV5-4 and TRBJ2-3, with a possible D match to TRBD2 (7 bases). CDR3 nucleotides: TGTGCCAGCAGCTTGGCTGGGGGGGCCAGCAGGGATACGCAGTATTTT. This sequence encodes CASSLAGGASRDTQYF.